This is a list of T cell receptor beta chains from one sample in a study of kidney transplant recipient with SARS-CoV-2 infection. MiXCR, applied by TCRdb to the reads, yields one record per CDR3 protein. The table has under 250,000 distinct CDR3 sequences, more than 25% seen once. Sequencing used a blood sample, obtained at baseline and between days 110 and 120 from a kidney transplant recipient. These receptors were collected from a male patient aged 30 to 39 who had COVID-19 and was a kidney transplant recipient. The graft donor may be the source of some T cells. Both conserved end residues are part of each CDR3. D genes are given only for firm matches. Size is omitted from some rows. Given values are once, few, many or a class for expanded clones.

>NA|NA|TRBV7-9|TRBJ2-1
CAGSFAGTSDNEQFF
TGTGCCGGCAGCTTCGCCGGGACCTCAGACAATGAGCAGTTCTTC
>many|NA|TRBV6-5|TRBJ1-2
CASSRLTECRKTYGYTF
TGTGCCAGCAGTCGCTTAACGGAATGTAGAAAGACCTATGGCTACACCTTC
>NA|NA|TRBV10-3|TRBJ2-5
CAISPGGQETRYF
TGTGCCATCTCTCCCGGGGGACAAGAGACCCGGTACTTC
>few|TRBD2|TRBV10-2|TRBJ2-3
CASSSGLAGVADTQYF
TGCGCCAGCAGCTCCGGACTAGCGGGAGTAGCAGATACGCAGTATTTT
>few|NA|TRBV25-1|TRBJ1-2
CASSHFQELGKTYGYTF
TGTGCCAGCAGTCACTTTCAAGAACTGGGAAAGACCTATGGCTACACCTTC
>few|TRBD2|TRBV19|TRBJ2-4
CASSLSGGGGSAKNIQYF
TGTGCCAGTAGTCTCTCCGGGGGGGGAGGATCAGCCAAAAACATTCAGTACTTC
>many|NA|TRBV7-8|TRBJ1-2
CASSSLGFTRKTYGYTF
TGTGCCAGCAGCAGTTTAGGGTTTACCCGAAAGACCTATGGCTACACCTTC
>many|NA|TRBV12-3/TRBV12-4|TRBJ2-2
CASGRGGGGELFF
TGTGCCAGCGGTAGAGGGGGAGGCGGGGAGCTGTTTTTT
>NA|NA|TRBV6-2/TRBV6-3|TRBJ2-1
CASSQYFGTERNVF
NA
>many|TRBD1|TRBV20-1|TRBJ2-3
CSASAQGAYTDTQYF
TGCAGTGCTAGTGCACAGGGGGCCTACACAGATACGCAGTATTTT
>many|NA|TRBV7-3|TRBJ2-2
CASSFLGVTGELFF
TGTGCCAGCAGCTTCCTCGGGGTCACCGGGGAGCTGTTTTTT
>NA|TRBD2|TRBV19|TRBJ2-5
CACSIDGAGGQETQYF
TGTGCCTGTAGTATAGATGGCGCGGGGGGACAAGAGACCCAGTACTTC
>many|NA|TRBV20-1|TRBJ2-2
CSARVGGVNTGELFF
TGCAGTGCTAGGGTAGGAGGGGTGAACACCGGGGAGCTGTTTTTT
>many|NA|TRBV7-7|TRBJ2-2
CASSRDNTNTGELFF
TGTGCCAGCAGTCGCGATAATACGAACACCGGGGAGCTGTTTTTT
>many|TRBD2|TRBV7-9|TRBJ2-1
CASSSGLGSSYNEQFF
TGTGCCAGCAGTTCCGGACTAGGGAGCTCCTACAATGAGCAGTTCTTC